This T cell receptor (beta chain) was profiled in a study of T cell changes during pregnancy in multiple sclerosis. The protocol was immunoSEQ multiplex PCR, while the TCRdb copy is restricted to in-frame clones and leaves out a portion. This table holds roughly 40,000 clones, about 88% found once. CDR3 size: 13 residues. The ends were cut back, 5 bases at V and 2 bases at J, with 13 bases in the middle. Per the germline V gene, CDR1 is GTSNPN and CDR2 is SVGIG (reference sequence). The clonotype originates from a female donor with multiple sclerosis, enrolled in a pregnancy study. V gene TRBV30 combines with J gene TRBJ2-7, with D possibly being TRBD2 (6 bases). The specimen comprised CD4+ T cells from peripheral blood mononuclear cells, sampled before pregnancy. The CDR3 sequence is CAWGPGGTYEQYF. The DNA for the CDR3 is TGTGCCTGGGGTCCCGGGGGAACCTACGAGCAGTACTTC.